This TCR beta chain was recorded in a study of T cell responses to AZD1222 COVID-19 vaccine. Study information: Pooled in the analysis were second doses at about 4 or about 12 weeks.

Study findings and constraints: Unmutated regions of variants are reportedly targeted by nearly half of spike-specific TCRs.

Using immunoSEQ multiplex PCR, the repertoire was profiled, and TCRdb retains in-frame clones only, with some absent. This sample carries 94,000 or so clones, 90% of them seen once, and the ten largest clones take under 30%. This clone was seen just once. The antigen remains undetermined. In germline, CDR1 is SGHNT, CDR2 YYREEE (reference sequence). CDR3 length: 13 amino acids. Between the trimmed V and J ends, which lost 2 bases and 5 bases, there was a span of 11 bases. Sequencing used peripheral blood, obtained on day 0 of AZD1222 vaccination. The V and J genes are TRBV5-4 and TRBJ2-7, with a possible D match to TRBD2 (6 bases). This TCR was recovered from an adult in good health. The CDR3: CASSFVAVNEQYF. CDR3 nucleotide sequence: TGTGCCAGCAGCTTCGTAGCGGTAAACGAGCAGTACTTC.